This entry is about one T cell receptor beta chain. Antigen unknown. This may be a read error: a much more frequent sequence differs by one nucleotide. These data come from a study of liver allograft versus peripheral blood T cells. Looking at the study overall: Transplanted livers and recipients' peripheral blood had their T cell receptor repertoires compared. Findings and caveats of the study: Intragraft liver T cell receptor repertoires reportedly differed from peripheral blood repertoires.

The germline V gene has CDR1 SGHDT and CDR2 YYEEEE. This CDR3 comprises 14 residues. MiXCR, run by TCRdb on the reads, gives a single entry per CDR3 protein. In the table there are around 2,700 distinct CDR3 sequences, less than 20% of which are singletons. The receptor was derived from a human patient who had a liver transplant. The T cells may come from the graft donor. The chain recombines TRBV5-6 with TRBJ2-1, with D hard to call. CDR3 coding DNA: TGTGTCAGCAGCGAATTGGACGCGTACAATGAGCAGTTCTTC. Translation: CVSSELDAYNEQFF.